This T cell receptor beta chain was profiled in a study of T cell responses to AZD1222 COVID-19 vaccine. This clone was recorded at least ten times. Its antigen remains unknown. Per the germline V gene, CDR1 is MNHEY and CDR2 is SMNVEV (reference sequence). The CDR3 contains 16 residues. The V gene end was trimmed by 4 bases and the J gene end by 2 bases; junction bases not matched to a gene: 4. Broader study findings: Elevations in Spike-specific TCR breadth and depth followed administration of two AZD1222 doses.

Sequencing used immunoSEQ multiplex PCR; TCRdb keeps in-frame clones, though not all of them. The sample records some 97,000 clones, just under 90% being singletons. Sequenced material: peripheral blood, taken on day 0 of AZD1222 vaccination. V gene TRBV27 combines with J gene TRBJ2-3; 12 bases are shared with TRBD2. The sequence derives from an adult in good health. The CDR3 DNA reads TGTGCCAGCAGTTCGACTAGCGGGGGACTCACAGATACGCAGTATTTT. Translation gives CASSSTSGGLTDTQYF.